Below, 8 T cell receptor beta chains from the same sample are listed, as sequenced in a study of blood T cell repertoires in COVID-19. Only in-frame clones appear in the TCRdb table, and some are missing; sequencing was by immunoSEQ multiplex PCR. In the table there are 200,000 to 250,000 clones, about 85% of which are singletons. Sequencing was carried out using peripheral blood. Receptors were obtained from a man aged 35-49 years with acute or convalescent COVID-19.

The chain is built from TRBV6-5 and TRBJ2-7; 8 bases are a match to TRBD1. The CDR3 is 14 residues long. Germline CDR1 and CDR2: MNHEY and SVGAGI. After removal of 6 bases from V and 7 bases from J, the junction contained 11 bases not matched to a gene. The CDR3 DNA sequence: TGTGCCAGCAGATCGACAGGGGTTATTGGGGAGCAGTACTTC. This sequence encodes CASRSTGVIGEQYF.

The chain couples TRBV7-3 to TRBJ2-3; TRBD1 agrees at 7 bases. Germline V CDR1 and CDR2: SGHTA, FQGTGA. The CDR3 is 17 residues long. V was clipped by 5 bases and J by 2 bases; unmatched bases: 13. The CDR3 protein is CASSLRALGGLTDTQYF. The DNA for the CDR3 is TGTGCCAGCAGCCTACGGGCCCTAGGGGGCCTCACAGATACGCAGTATTTT.

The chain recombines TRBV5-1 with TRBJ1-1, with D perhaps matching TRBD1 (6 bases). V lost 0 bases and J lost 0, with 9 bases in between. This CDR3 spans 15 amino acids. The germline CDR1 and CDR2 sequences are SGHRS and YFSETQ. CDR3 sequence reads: CASSLVQGMNTEAFF. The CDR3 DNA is TGCGCCAGCAGCTTGGTGCAGGGGATGAACACTGAAGCTTTCTTT.

Here the CDR3 DNA reads TGTGCCAGCAGCGTAACAGGGGAAGGCTACACCTTC. This translates into CASSVTGEGYTF. J is TRBJ1-2 and V is TRBV5-6; 7 bases are shared with TRBD1. The CDR3 sequence is 12 residues long. J gave up 8 bases and V 4 bases, and 5 bases lay outside the gene matches. Germline V gene lookup returns CDR1 SGHDT and CDR2 YYEEEE.

CDR3 coding DNA: TGTGCCAGCAGCTTAGGCATTGTTGAAGGGGGCCTCACAGATACGCAGTATTTT. This translates into CASSLGIVEGGLTDTQYF. The chain employs TRBV7-9 and TRBJ2-3; TRBD1 matches 7 bases. V trimming: 1 base; J trimming: 2 bases; junction bases outside the gene matches: 12. The CDR3 extends over 18 amino acids. CDR1 and CDR2 from the germline V gene are SEHNR and FQNEAQ (reference sequence).

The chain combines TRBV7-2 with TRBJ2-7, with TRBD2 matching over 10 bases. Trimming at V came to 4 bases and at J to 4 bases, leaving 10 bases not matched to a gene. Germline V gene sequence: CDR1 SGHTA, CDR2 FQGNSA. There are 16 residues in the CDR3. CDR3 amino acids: CASSSPFTSGAYEQYF. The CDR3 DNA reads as TGTGCCAGCAGCTCACCCTTCACTAGCGGGGCGTACGAGCAGTACTTC.

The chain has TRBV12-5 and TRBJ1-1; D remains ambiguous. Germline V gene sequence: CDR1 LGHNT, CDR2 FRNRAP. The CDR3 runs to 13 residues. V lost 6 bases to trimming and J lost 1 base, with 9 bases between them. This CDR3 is CASGFRGNTEAFF. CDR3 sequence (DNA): TGTGCTAGTGGGTTTCGGGGGAACACTGAAGCTTTCTTT.

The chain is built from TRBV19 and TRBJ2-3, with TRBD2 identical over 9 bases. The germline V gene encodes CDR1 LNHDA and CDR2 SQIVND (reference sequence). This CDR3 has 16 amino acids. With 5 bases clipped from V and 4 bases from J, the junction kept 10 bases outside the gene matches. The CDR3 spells CASSSSSGGRSDTQYF. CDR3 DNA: TGTGCCAGTAGTTCCTCGAGCGGGGGGAGGTCAGATACGCAGTATTTT.